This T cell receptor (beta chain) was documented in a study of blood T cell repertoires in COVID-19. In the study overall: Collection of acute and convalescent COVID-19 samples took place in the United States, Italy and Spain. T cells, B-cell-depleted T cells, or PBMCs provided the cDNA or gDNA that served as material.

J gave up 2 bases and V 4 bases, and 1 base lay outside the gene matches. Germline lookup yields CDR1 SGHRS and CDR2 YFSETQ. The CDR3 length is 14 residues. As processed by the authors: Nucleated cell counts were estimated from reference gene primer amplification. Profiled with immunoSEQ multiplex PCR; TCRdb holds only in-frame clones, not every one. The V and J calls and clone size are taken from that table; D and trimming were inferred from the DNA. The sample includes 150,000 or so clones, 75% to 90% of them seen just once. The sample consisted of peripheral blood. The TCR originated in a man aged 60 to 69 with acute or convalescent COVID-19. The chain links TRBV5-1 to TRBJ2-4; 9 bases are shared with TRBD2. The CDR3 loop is CASSSGRTKNIQYF. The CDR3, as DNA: TGCGCCAGCAGCAGCGGGAGGACCAAAAACATTCAGTACTTC.